The subject of this entry is one TCR beta chain. This CDR3 has 15 residues. The germline V gene has CDR1 SGHRS and CDR2 YFSETQ. The junction had 7 bases not matched to a gene; V was cut back by 0 bases and J by 8 bases. The data are from a study of blood T cell repertoires in COVID-19. Study information: There were acute and convalescent COVID-19 samples, and they came from the United States, Italy and Spain. Sources were T cells, B-cell-depleted T cells, or PBMCs; the material itself was cDNA or gDNA.

In the study's own analysis: Nucleated cell counts were estimated from reference gene primer amplification. Profiling relied on immunoSEQ multiplex PCR, and the TCRdb table lists in-frame clones only, not all of them. That table supplies the V and J calls and clone size; D and trimming were determined from the DNA. Of about 670,000 clones listed, 85% to 90% are singletons. The source is a woman aged 18-29 years with acute or convalescent COVID-19. The V and J genes are TRBV5-1 and TRBJ2-1, with TRBD2 matching over 8 bases. Specimen: peripheral blood. CDR3 coding DNA: TGCGCCAGCAGCTTGGTCGGGGGGGCCGTCGATGAGCAGTTCTTC. Translation gives CASSLVGGAVDEQFF. Looking up the rest from reference TRBV5-1 and TRBJ2-1 gives the full variable domain: KAGVTQTPRYLIKTRGQQVTLSCSPISGHRSVSWYQQTPGQGLQFLFEYFSETQRNKGNFPGRFSGRQFSNSRSEMNVSTLELGDSALYLCASSLVGGAVDEQFFGPGTRLTVL.